This passage covers 28 T cell receptor beta chains from one sample sequenced in a study of post-analysis software for immune sequencing data (dated by TCRdb to 2013 to 2016). What the research found in general, with its limitations: Four to six TRBV segments, including TRBV5-6, TRBV5-1 and TRBV20-1, were significantly more frequent in patients than controls.

Antigens of these TCRs are unknown. Library preparation used PCR. The listed sequencing device is Illumina HiSeq 2500. To reduce PCR and sequencing biases, unique molecular identifiers were built into the TCR beta cDNA libraries. TCRdb reprocessed the public reads (quality trimming at Q25 with fastp, clone calling with MiXCR) and kept in-frame beta chains. When rows share a CDR3 protein, they turn into one entry using the most common DNA and genes. Here the sample has hundreds of thousands of distinct CDR3 sequences; 25% to 30% occur a single time. More than 0.45% of the sample rests with the top ten. Material for sequencing was blood. Receptor source: a girl aged 10-17 years with multiple sclerosis.

This clonotype was picked up one time. The chain uses TRBV7-8 and TRBJ2-1; possibly TRBD1 or TRBD2 for D (6 bases each). This CDR3 has 15 residues. CDR1 and CDR2 (germline): SGHVS, FQNEAQ. V lost 5 bases to trimming and J lost 7 bases, with 18 bases between them. The CDR3 DNA sequence: TGTGCCAGCAGCCATAGGGGGGTGGGACGGAATGAGCAGTTCTTC. Its protein is CASSHRGVGRNEQFF.

The chain combines TRBV6-2 or TRBV6-3 with TRBJ2-1, with 15 bases lining up with TRBD2. The CDR3 has 14 amino acids. V was clipped by 9 bases and J by 12 bases; unmatched bases: 9. Per the germline V gene, CDR1 is MNHEY and CDR2 is SVGEGT. CDR3 in DNA: TGTGCCAGTTGGGGACTAGCGGGAGGATCTGGGCAGTTCTTC. Residues: CASWGLAGGSGQFF.

V and J are TRBV6-2 or TRBV6-3 and TRBJ1-5; D unresolved. This CDR3 spans 16 amino acids. CDR1 and CDR2 (germline): MNHEY, SVGEGT. With 5 bases removed from V and 0 bases from J, the gap between germline ends came to 14 bases. The CDR3 DNA follows: TGTGCCAGCAGTCCCGGGAGCCGGTATAGCAATCAGCCCCAGCATTTT. It translates to CASSPGSRYSNQPQHF.

This chain links TRBV6-5 with TRBJ1-3; unclear D gene. Germline-derived CDR1 and CDR2 are MNHEY and SVGAGI. V dropped 2 bases and J dropped 4 bases, with 9 bases sitting between them. The CDR3 totals 14 residues. CDR3 sequence: CASSYDPTGNTIYF. For the CDR3, the DNA is TGTGCCAGCAGTTACGACCCAACGGGAAACACCATATATTTT.

J is TRBJ2-3 and V is TRBV12-3 or TRBV12-4; 12 bases are a match to TRBD2. Trimming took 5 bases from V and 2 from J; bases not matched to a gene: 5. The CDR3 length is 16 residues. The CDR3 loop is CASSRLAGGDTDTQYF. In nucleotides, the CDR3 is TGTGCCAGCAGTCGGCTAGCGGGAGGGGACACAGATACGCAGTATTTT.

The J gene is TRBJ1-6, the V gene TRBV20-1; D is perhaps TRBD1 (6 bases). This CDR3 is 13 amino acids long. Germline CDR1 and CDR2: DFQATT and SNEGSKA (reference sequence). V dropped 3 bases and J dropped 14 bases, with 17 bases sitting between them. The CDR3 protein is CSASSGGGRSLHF. The CDR3 DNA is TGCAGTGCTAGCTCTGGGGGCGGTCGATCCCTCCACTTT.

The table lists this clonotype with a few counts. The chain links TRBV24-1 to TRBJ2-5, with 7 bases lining up with TRBD1. Germline CDR1 KGHDR, CDR2 SFDVKD. Germline trimming cut 3 bases from V and 2 bases from J; bases unmatched to any gene: 8. The CDR3 covers 16 residues. The DNA of the CDR3 is TGTGCCACCAGTGATCCAAGGGGGCCAGTTCAAGAGACCCAGTACTTC. It specifies CATSDPRGPVQETQYF.

The sample holds a few counts of this clonotype. The chain uses TRBV10-3 and TRBJ1-6; 7 bases map to TRBD1. This CDR3 comprises 15 residues. In germline, CDR1 is ENHRY, CDR2 SYGVKD. The V gene end was trimmed by 3 bases and the J gene end by 10 bases; junction bases not matched to a gene: 9. In nucleotides, the CDR3 is TGTGCCATCAGTGACCTAGGGACAGTGGGATCACCCCTCCACTTT. This encodes CAISDLGTVGSPLHF.

This chain joins TRBV6-2 or TRBV6-3 and TRBJ1-5; 8 bases fit TRBD1. This CDR3 spans 16 amino acids. The trim removed 2 bases at V and 1 base at J, leaving 4 bases unmatched. CDR1 is MNHEY and CDR2 is SVGEGT in the germline V gene. Here the CDR3 reads CASSYGQGASNQPQHF. The CDR3 region has the DNA TGTGCCAGCAGTTACGGGCAGGGGGCAAGCAATCAGCCCCAGCATTTT.

There are a few counts of this clonotype. V is TRBV28 and J is TRBJ1-2, with TRBD1 identical over 9 bases. This CDR3 is 16 amino acids long. Germline V CDR1 and CDR2: MDHEN, SYDVKM. Trimming removed 4 bases from V and 4 bases from J; junction bases left unmatched: 10. CDR3 loop: CASSSSYPGQGYGYTF. The CDR3 bases are TGTGCCAGCAGTTCTTCTTATCCGGGACAGGGCTATGGCTACACCTTC.

This sequence joins TRBV20-1 and TRBJ2-3; D call uncertain. The CDR3 is 15 amino acids. Germline V CDR1 and CDR2: DFQATT, SNEGSKA (reference sequence). The germline V and J ends were trimmed by 4 bases and 2 bases, with 16 bases remaining between them. The CDR3 DNA is TGCAGTGCTACCGATCTAGGCAAAACCACAGATACGCAGTATTTT. It yields the protein CSATDLGKTTDTQYF.

The CDR3 protein is CSARETPSGGLYNEQFF. The CDR3 DNA sequence: TGCAGTGCTAGAGAGACTCCCTCGGGGGGGCTCTACAATGAGCAGTTCTTC. The rearrangement joins TRBV20-1 to TRBJ2-1, with 8 positions matching TRBD2. The CDR3 is made up of 17 amino acids. The junction had 10 bases not matched to a gene; V was cut back by 0 bases and J by 3 bases. CDR1 and CDR2 (germline): DFQATT, SNEGSKA (reference sequence).

This clonotype has at least ten counts. The chain links TRBV29-1 to TRBJ2-5, with TRBD2 identical over 14 bases. Germline V gene sequence: CDR1 SQVTM, CDR2 ANQGSEA. V trimming: 1 base; J trimming: 4 bases; junction bases outside the gene matches: 5. The CDR3 consists of 16 residues. The CDR3 protein is CSVEGGLAGVPETQYF. The CDR3 coding sequence is TGCAGCGTTGAAGGGGGACTAGCGGGAGTCCCAGAGACCCAGTACTTC. Variable domain in full (rest from reference TRBV29-1 and TRBJ2-5): SAVISQKPSRDICQRGTSLTIQCQVDSQVTMMFWYRQQPGQSLTLIATANQGSEATYESGFVIDKFPISRPNLTFSTLTVSNMSPEDSSIYLCSVEGGLAGVPETQYFGPGTRLLVL.

This clonotype has a handful of counts. It may be a read error: a sequence one base away is much more abundant. This chain links TRBV5-1 with TRBJ1-6; D not certain. The germline gives CDR1 SGHRS, CDR2 YFSETQ. This CDR3 contains 14 residues. CDR3 DNA sequence: TGCGCCTGCAGCTTGGACCCCTTCAATTCACCCCTCCACTTT. This translates into CACSLDPFNSPLHF.

As regards this clonotype: A junction boundary mismatches the germline segment, possibly from a read error. The J gene is TRBJ2-1, the V gene TRBV14; D not resolved. The CDR3 loop spans 15 amino acids. Germline V CDR1 and CDR2: SGHDN, FVKESK. The CDR3 protein is CASSPTKRTYNKQFF. As DNA, the CDR3 is TGTGCCAGCAGCCCGACCAAACGAACCTACAATAAGCAGTTCTTC.

The chain is built from TRBV6-4 and TRBJ2-7; D might be TRBD2 (6 bases). Trimming pared 10 bases from V and 4 bases from J, leaving 26 bases between. The germline gives CDR1 MRHNA, CDR2 SNTAGT. The CDR3 has 16 residues. The DNA for the CDR3 is TGTGCCAAACGGAGGGGAGTCAGGACTAATGATTACGAGCAGTACTTC. Translating gives CAKRRGVRTNDYEQYF.

This clonotype was recorded once. This may be a read error, as it is one base from a much larger clone. The V gene is TRBV5-1, the J gene TRBJ2-7, with TRBD2 matching 8 bases. The DNA end favors TRBJ2-5, so the J call may be wrong. The germline V gene has CDR1 SGHRS and CDR2 YFSETQ. CDR3 size: 15 residues. The CDR3 sequence is CASSVGLGNIGTQYF. CDR3 in DNA: TGCGCCAGCAGCGTGGGACTAGGGAATATAGGGACCCAGTACTTC.

The chain recombines TRBV11-2 with TRBJ2-1, with 9 bases matching TRBD2. The CDR3 loop spans 15 amino acids. With 5 bases clipped from V and 3 bases from J, the junction kept 5 bases outside the gene matches. Germline CDR1 is SGHAT and CDR2 is FQNNGV. In DNA, the CDR3 is TGTGCCAGCAGCGTGCTTAGCGGGAGCTACAATGAGCAGTTCTTC. Protein: CASSVLSGSYNEQFF.

The chain uses TRBV11-2 and TRBJ2-1, with D uncertain. Germline assignment: CDR1 SGHAT and CDR2 FQNNGV. The length of the CDR3 is 17 residues. V lost 3 bases and J lost 0, with 15 bases in between. The CDR3 region has the DNA TGTGCCAGCAGCTTCCCCCCTTGGAGAAGCTCCTACAATGAGCAGTTCTTC. Translated, it gives CASSFPPWRSSYNEQFF. Complete variable domain (other parts from reference TRBV11-2 and TRBJ2-1): EAGVAQSPRYKIIEKRQSVAFWCNPISGHATLYWYQQILGQGPKLLIQFQNNGVVDDSQLPKDRFSAERLKGVDSTLKIQPAKLEDSAVYLCASSFPPWRSSYNEQFFGPGTRLTVL.

The chain is built from TRBV5-1 and TRBJ2-7; tentatively, D is TRBD2 (5 bases). The CDR3 runs 12 residues. V lost 4 bases, J lost 5 bases, and 10 bases lay in between. The germline gives CDR1 SGHRS, CDR2 YFSETQ. This CDR3 reads CASSEGSHEQYF. The CDR3 DNA reads as TGCGCCAGCAGCGAAGGGAGCCACGAGCAGTACTTC.

This chain uses TRBV20-1 with TRBJ2-7, with 7 bases fitting TRBD2. Germline assignment: CDR1 DFQATT and CDR2 SNEGSKA (reference sequence). J was trimmed by 3 bases and V by 3 bases; bases with no gene match: 2. The CDR3 is made up of 12 amino acids. The CDR3 nucleotides read TGCAGTGCTAGCGGGAGGATCTACGAGCAGTACTTC. This gives the protein CSASGRIYEQYF.

This chain uses TRBV5-1 with TRBJ1-1; D gene ambiguous. The CDR3 sequence is 16 residues long. V lost 0 bases and J lost 1, with 13 bases in between. CDR1 is SGHRS, CDR2 YFSETQ, per germline. The CDR3 loop is CASSLDVPSKNTEAFF. The CDR3, as DNA: TGCGCCAGCAGCTTGGACGTTCCGAGTAAGAACACTGAAGCTTTCTTT.

A few counts support this clonotype. The CDR3 DNA sequence: TGCAGTGCACACAGGGGGGAGACCCAGTACTTC. Protein sequence: CSAHRGETQYF. This chain connects TRBV20-1 to TRBJ2-7; 8 positions agree with TRBD1. The J call may be incorrect, as the DNA end agrees better with TRBJ2-5. There are 11 residues in the CDR3. CDR1 is DFQATT, CDR2 SNEGSKA, per germline (reference sequence).

In its sample, this clonotype was seen a few times. The chain employs TRBV7-9 and TRBJ1-2; D is undetermined. This CDR3 is built from 14 residues. The germline V and J ends were trimmed by 4 bases and 1 base, with 10 bases remaining between them. CDR1 and CDR2 (germline): SEHNR, FQNEAQ (reference sequence). CDR3 DNA sequence: TGTGCCAGCAGCTCCAATACAGATAACTATGGCTACACCTTC. Residues: CASSSNTDNYGYTF. Variable domain in full (rest from reference TRBV7-9 and TRBJ1-2): DTGVSQNPRHKITKRGQNVTFRCDPISEHNRLYWYRQTLGQGPEFLTYFQNEAQLEKSRLLSDRFSAERPKGSFSTLEIQRTEQGDSAMYLCASSSNTDNYGYTFGSGTRLTVV.

The chain recombines TRBV27 with TRBJ2-7, with 9 bases matching TRBD2. The CDR3 has 12 amino acids. Per the germline V gene, CDR1 is MNHEY and CDR2 is SMNVEV (reference sequence). J was trimmed by 4 bases and V by 10 bases; bases with no gene match: 5. DNA of the CDR3: TGTGCCACGGGGCGGGGGGGATACGAGCAGTACTTC. The encoded protein is CATGRGGYEQYF.

The chain has TRBV5-1 and TRBJ1-2; the match to TRBD1 covers 8 bases. The germline gives CDR1 SGHRS, CDR2 YFSETQ. The trim removed 4 bases at V and 6 bases at J, leaving 5 bases unmatched. The CDR3 consists of 13 residues. The CDR3 spells CASSPLTGDGYTF. As DNA, the CDR3 is TGCGCCAGCAGCCCCCTGACAGGGGATGGCTACACCTTC.

The chain couples TRBV11-3 to TRBJ2-3; either TRBD1 or TRBD2 may supply D (5 bases each). From germline, CDR1 is SGHNT and CDR2 YENEEA. This CDR3 region has 16 residues. Between the trimmed V and J ends, which lost 5 bases and 0 bases, there was a span of 15 bases. This chain's CDR3 is CASSPRDGESTDTQYF. The CDR3 nucleotides read TGTGCCAGCAGCCCCCGGGACGGAGAAAGCACAGATACGCAGTATTTT. Together with reference TRBV11-3 and TRBJ2-3, the CDR3 gives the full variable domain: EAGVVQSPRYKIIEKKQPVAFWCNPISGHNTLYWYLQNLGQGPELLIRYENEEAVDDSQLPKDRFSAERLKGVDSTLKIQPAELGDSAVYLCASSPRDGESTDTQYFGPGTRLTVL.

The rearrangement links TRBV24-1 to TRBJ2-5; tentatively, D is TRBD1 (6 bases). This CDR3 has 14 amino acids. Germline CDR1 KGHDR, CDR2 SFDVKD. Trimming shortened V by 2 bases and J by 7 bases, and 13 bases separated the two germline ends. CDR3 nucleotide sequence: TGTGCCACCAGTGATTACAGGGAAGTAGGGACCCAGTACTTC. Its protein is CATSDYREVGTQYF.